The sample holds one count of the clone carrying this T cell receptor beta chain. Its specificity is not known. These data belong to a study of T cell responses to AZD1222 COVID-19 vaccine. Study-level results: Donors were chiefly white British, with a greater number of females, and clonal diversity was perhaps underestimated. Increased Spike-specific TCR breadth and depth were observed after two AZD1222 doses. Nearly half of the spike-specific TCRs reportedly recognize variant regions that carry no mutations.

Measured with immunoSEQ multiplex PCR; TCRdb has only the in-frame clones, and not every one. The table lists 90,000 to 120,000 clones, about 90% of them singletons, with approximately 8.9% in the top ten. This CDR3 region has 17 residues. Unmatched junction bases numbered 15, after V lost 6 bases and J lost 5 bases. Germline V gene lookup returns CDR1 SNHLY and CDR2 FYNNEI. This sample comprised peripheral blood, obtained 28 days after the second AZD1222 dose. V and J are TRBV2 and TRBJ1-2; 10 bases are shared with TRBD1. This sequence originates from an adult who received the AZD1222 COVID-19 vaccine. CDR3 residues: CASSDPRDRGGGYGYTF. Written as DNA, the CDR3 is TGTGCCAGCAGCGACCCCCGGGACAGGGGAGGGGGATATGGCTACACCTTC.